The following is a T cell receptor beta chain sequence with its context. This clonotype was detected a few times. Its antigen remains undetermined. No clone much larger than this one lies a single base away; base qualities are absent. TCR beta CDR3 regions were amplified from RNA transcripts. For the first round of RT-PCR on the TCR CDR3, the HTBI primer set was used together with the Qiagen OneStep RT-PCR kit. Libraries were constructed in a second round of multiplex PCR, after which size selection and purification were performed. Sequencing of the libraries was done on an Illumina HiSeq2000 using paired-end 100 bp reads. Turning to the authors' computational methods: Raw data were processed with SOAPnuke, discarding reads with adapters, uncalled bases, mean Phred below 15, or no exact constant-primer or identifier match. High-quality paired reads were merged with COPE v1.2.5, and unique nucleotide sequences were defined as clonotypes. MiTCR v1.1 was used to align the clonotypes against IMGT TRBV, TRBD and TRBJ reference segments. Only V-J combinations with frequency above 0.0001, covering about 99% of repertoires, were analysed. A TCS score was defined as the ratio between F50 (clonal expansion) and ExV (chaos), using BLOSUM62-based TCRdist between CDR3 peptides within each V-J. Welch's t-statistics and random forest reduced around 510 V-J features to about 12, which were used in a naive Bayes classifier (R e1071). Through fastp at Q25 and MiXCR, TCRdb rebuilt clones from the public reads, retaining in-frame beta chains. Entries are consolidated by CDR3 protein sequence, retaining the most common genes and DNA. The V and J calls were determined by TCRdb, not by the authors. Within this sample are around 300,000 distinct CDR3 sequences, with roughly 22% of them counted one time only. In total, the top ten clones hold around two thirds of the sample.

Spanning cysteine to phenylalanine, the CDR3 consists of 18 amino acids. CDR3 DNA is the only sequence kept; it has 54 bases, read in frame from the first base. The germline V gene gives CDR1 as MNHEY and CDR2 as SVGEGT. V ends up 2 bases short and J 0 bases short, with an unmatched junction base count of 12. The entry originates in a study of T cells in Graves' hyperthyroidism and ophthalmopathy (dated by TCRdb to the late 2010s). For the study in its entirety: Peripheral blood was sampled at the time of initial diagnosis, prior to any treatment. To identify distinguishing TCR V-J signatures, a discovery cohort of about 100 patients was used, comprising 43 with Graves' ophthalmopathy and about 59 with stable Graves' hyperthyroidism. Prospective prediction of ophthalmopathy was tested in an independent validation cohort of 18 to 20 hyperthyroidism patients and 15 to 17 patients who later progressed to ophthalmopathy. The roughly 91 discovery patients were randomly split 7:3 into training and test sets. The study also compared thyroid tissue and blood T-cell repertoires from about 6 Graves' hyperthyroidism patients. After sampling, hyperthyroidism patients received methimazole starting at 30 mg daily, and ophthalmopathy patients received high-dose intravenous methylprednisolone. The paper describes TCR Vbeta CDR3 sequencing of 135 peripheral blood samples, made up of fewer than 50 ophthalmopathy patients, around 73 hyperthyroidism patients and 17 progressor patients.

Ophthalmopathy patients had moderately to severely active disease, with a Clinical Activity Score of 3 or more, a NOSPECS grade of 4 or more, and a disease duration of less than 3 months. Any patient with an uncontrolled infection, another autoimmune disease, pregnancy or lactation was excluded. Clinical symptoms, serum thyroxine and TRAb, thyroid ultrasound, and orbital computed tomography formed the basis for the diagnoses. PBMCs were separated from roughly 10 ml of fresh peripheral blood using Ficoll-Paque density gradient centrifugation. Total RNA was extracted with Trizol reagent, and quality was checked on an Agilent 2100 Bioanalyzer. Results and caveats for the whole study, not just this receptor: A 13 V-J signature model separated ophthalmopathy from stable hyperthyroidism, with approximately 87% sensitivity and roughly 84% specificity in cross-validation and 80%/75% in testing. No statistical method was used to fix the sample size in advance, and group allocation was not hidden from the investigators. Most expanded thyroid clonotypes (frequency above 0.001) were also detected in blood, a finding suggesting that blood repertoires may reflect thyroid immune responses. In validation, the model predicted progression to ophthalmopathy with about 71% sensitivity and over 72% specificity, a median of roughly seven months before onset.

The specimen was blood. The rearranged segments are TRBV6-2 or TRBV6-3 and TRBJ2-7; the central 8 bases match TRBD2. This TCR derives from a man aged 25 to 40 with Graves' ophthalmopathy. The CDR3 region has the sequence CASSYPGGAPGSSYEQYF. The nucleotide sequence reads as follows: TGTGCCAGCAGTTACCCGGGGGGGGCCCCTGGTAGCTCCTACGAGCAGTACTTC.